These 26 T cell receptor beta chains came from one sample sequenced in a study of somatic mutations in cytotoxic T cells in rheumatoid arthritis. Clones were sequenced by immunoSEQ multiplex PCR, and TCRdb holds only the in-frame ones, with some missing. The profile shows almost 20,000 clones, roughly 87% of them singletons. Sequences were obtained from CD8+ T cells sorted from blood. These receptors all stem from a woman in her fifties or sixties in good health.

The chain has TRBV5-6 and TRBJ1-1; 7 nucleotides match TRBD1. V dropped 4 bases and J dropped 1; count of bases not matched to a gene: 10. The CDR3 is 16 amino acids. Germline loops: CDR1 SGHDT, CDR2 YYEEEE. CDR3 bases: TGTGCCAGCAGCGCCTTCATGACAGGGAAGAACACTGAAGCTTTCTTT. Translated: CASSAFMTGKNTEAFF.

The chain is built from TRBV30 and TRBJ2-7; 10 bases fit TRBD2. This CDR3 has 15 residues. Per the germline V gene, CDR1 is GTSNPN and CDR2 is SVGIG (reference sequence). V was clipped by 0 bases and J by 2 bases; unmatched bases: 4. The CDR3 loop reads CAWSVGAGGTYEQYF. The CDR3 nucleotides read TGTGCCTGGAGTGTCGGAGCGGGAGGGACCTACGAGCAGTACTTC. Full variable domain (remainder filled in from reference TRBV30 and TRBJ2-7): SQTIHQWPATLVQPVGSPLSLECTVEGTSNPNLYWYRQAAGRGLQLLFYSVGIGQISSEVPQNLSASRPQDRQFILSSKKLLLSDSGFYLCAWSVGAGGTYEQYFGPGTRLTVT.

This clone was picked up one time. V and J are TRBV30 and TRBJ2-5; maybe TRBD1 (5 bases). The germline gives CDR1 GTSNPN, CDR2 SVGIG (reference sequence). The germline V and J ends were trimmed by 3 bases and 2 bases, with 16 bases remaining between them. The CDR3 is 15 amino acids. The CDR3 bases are TGTGCCTGGAGGAACCTAGGGGCCACACAAGAGACCCAGTACTTC. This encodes CAWRNLGATQETQYF.

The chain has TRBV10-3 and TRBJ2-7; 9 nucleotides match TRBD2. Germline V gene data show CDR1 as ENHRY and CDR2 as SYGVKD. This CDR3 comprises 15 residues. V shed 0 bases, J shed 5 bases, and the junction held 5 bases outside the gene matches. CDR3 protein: CAISESGTSFDEQYF. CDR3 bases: TGTGCCATCAGTGAGTCAGGGACTAGCTTCGACGAGCAGTACTTC.

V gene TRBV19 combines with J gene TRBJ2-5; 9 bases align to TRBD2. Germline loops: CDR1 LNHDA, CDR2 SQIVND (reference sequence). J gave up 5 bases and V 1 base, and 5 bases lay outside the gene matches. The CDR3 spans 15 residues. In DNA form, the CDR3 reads TGTGCCAGTAGTATAGGGGCGGGAGGGGGTGAGACCCAGTACTTC. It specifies CASSIGAGGGETQYF.

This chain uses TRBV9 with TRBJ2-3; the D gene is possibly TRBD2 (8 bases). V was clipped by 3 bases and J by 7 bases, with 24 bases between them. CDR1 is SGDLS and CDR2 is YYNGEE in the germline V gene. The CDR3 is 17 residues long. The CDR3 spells CASSENPRTGLANTQYF. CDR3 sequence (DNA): TGTGCCAGCAGCGAAAACCCCCGGACAGGACTAGCAAATACGCAGTATTTT. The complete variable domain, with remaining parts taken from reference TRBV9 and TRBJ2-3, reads DSGVTQTPKHLITATGQRVTLRCSPRSGDLSVYWYQQSLDQGLQFLIQYYNGEERAKGNILERFSAQQFPDLHSELNLSSLELGDSALYFCASSENPRTGLANTQYFGPGTRLTVL.

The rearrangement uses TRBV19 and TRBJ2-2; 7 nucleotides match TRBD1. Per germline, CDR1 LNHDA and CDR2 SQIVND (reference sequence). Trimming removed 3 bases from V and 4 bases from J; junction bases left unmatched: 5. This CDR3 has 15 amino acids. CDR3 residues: CASSIDREGTGELFF. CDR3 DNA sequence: TGTGCCAGTAGTATCGACAGGGAAGGCACCGGGGAGCTGTTTTTT.

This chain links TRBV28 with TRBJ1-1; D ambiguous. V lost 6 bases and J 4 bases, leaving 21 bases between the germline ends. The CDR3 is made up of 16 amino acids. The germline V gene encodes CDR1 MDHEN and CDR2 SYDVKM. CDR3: CASSDASFDRATEAFF. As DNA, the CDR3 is TGTGCCAGCAGCGATGCTAGTTTCGACCGGGCCACTGAAGCTTTCTTT. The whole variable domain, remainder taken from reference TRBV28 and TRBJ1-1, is DVKVTQSSRYLVKRTGEKVFLECVQDMDHENMFWYRQDPGLGLRLIYFSYDVKMKEKGDIPEGYSVSREKKERFSLILESASTNQTSMYLCASSDASFDRATEAFFGQGTRLTVV.

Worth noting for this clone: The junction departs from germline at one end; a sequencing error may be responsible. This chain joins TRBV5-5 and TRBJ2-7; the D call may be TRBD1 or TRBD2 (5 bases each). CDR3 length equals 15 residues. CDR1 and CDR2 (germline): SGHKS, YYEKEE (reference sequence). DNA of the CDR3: TGTGCCAGCAGCTTGCGTGGGGACGGCTCCCACGAGCAGTACTTC. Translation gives CASSLRGDGSHEQYF.

CDR3 DNA sequence: TGCGCCAGCAGCCAAGATCCGACAGGTCCGGCTCAGCCCCAGCATTTT. Its translation: CASSQDPTGPAQPQHF. The V call is TRBV4-3, the J call TRBJ1-5, with TRBD1 as a possible D gene (6 bases). Trimming removed 0 bases at V and 6 bases at J, with 15 bases between. The germline V gene has CDR1 LGHNA and CDR2 YSLEER. The CDR3 has 16 residues.

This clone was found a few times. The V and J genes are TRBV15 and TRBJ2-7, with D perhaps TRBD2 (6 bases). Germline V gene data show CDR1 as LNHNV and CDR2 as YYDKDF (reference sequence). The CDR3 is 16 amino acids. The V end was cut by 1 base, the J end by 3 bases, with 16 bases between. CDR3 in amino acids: CATSRVGGLAIYEQYF. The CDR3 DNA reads TGTGCCACCAGCAGAGTTGGGGGTCTAGCGATCTACGAGCAGTACTTC.

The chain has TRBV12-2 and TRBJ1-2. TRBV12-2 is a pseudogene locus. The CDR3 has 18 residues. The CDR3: CASRLVPLTEPHLYGYTF. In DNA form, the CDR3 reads TGTGCAAGTCGCTTAGTTCCCTTGACGGAGCCCCATCTCTATGGCTACACCTTC.

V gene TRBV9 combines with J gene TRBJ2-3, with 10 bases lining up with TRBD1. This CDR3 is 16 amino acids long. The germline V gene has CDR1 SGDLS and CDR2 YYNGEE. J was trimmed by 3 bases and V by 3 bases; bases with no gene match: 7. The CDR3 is CASSASRDRGTDTQYF. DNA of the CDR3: TGTGCCAGCAGCGCATCCCGGGACAGGGGTACAGATACGCAGTATTTT. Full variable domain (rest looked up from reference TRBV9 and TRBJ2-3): DSGVTQTPKHLITATGQRVTLRCSPRSGDLSVYWYQQSLDQGLQFLIQYYNGEERAKGNILERFSAQQFPDLHSELNLSSLELGDSALYFCASSASRDRGTDTQYFGPGTRLTVL.

CDR3 amino acids: CASRPSTGGQGNTGELFF. CDR3 DNA sequence: TGTGCCAGCAGACCCTCCACAGGAGGACAGGGAAACACCGGGGAGCTGTTTTTT. This chain joins TRBV13 and TRBJ2-2, with 8 bases matching TRBD1. This CDR3 contains 18 residues. Losses at the gene ends were 6 bases for V and 2 bases for J; bases not matched to a gene: 14. CDR1 PRHDT and CDR2 FYEKMQ come from the germline V gene (reference sequence).

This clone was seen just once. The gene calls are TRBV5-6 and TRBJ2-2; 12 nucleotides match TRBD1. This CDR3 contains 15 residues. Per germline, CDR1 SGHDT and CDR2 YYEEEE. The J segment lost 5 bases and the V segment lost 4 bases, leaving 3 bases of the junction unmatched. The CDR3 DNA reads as TGTGCCAGCAGCCTGGGACAGGGGGCGACCGGGGAGCTGTTTTTT. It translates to CASSLGQGATGELFF.

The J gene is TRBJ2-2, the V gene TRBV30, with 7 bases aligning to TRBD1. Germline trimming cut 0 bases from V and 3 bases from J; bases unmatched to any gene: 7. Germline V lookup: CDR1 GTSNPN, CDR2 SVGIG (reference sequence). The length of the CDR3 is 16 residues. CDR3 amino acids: CAWSVGTGADTGELFF. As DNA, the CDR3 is TGTGCCTGGAGTGTGGGAACAGGGGCGGACACCGGGGAGCTGTTTTTT.

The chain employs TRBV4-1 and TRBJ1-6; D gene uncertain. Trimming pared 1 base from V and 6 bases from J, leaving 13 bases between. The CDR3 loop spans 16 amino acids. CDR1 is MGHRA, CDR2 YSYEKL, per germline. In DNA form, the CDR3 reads TGCGCCAGCAGCCAAGTCCCACCCGGGAGTAATTCACCCCTCCACTTT. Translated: CASSQVPPGSNSPLHF.

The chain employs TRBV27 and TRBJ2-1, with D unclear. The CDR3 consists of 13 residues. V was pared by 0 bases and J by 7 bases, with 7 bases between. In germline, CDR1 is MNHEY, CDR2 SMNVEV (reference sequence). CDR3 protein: CASSLSEWNEQFF. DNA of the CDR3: TGTGCCAGCAGTTTATCAGAATGGAATGAGCAGTTCTTC.

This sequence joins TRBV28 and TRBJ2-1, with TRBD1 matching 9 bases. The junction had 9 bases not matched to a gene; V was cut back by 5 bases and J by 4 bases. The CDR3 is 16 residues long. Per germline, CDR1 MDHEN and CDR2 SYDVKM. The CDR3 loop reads CASSPQDRGVYNEQFF. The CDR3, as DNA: TGTGCCAGCAGTCCTCAGGACAGGGGAGTATACAATGAGCAGTTCTTC.

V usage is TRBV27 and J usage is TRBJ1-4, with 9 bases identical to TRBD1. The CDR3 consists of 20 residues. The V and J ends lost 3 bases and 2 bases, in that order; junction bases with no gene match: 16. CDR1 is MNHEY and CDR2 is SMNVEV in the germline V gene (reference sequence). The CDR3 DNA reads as TGTGCCAGCAGTTTGCGTCCCCCCCGGACAGGGGTTAGGACTAATGAAAAACTGTTTTTT. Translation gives CASSLRPPRTGVRTNEKLFF.

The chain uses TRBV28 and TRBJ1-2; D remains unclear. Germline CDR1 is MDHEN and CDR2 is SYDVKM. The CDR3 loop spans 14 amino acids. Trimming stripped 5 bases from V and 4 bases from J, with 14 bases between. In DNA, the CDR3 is TGTGCCAGCAGTCCCCCTTCTACTTTCTATGGCTACACCTTC. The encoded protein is CASSPPSTFYGYTF.

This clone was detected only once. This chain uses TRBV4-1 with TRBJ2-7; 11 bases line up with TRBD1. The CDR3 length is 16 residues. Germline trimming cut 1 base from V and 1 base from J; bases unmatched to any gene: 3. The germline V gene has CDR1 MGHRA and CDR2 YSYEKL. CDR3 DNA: TGCGCCAGCAGCCAAGTAGGGACAGGGGGATCCTACGAGCAGTACTTC. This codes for CASSQVGTGGSYEQYF.

The CDR3 DNA is TGTGCCAGCAGTGAATTACGGGACATGAACACTGAAGCTTTCTTT. Its protein is CASSELRDMNTEAFF. This chain joins TRBV6-1 and TRBJ1-1, with D possibly being TRBD1 (6 bases). From germline, CDR1 is MNHNS and CDR2 SASEGT. This CDR3 has 15 residues. Trimming removed 2 bases from V and 0 bases from J, with 10 bases in between.

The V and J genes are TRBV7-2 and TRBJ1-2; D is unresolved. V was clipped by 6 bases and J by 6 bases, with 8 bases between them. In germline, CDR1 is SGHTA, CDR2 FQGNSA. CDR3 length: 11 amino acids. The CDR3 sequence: CASSRTNGYTF. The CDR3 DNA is TGTGCCAGCAGTCGAACAAATGGCTACACCTTC.

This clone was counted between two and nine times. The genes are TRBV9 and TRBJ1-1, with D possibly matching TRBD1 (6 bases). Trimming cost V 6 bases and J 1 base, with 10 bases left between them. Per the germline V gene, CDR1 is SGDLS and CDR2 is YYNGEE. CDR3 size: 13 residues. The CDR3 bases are TGTGCCAGCAACGGGGGCGCGAACACTGAAGCTTTCTTT. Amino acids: CASNGGANTEAFF.

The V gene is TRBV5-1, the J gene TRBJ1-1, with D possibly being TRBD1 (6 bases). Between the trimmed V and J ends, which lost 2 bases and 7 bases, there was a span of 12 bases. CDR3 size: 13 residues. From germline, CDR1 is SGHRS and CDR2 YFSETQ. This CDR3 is CASSFGRGSEAFF. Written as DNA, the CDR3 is TGCGCCAGCAGCTTTGGCAGGGGAAGTGAAGCTTTCTTT.